Listed here are 15 T cell receptor beta chains from one sample, sequenced in a study of OX40 agonist ivuxolimab in advanced cancers. Library generation was performed with the immunoSEQ multiplex PCR assay. Sourced from immuneACCESS, this table was stored by TCRdb with only in-frame sequences that have V and J called. A share of the clones is absent; for the studies checked, an unresolved V gene accounts for under half, and the remainder has no known explanation. The sample records tens of thousands of clones, about 87% of which are singletons. The top ten clones comprise 6.5% to 8.5% of the sample. The sample was CD4+ or CD8+ T cells sorted from blood, taken in a trial of the OX40 agonist ivuxolimab. The receptors were sampled from an adult with an advanced solid tumor such as melanoma, head and neck, liver or kidney cancer.

The genes are TRBV12-5 and TRBJ2-7; 9 bases fit TRBD1. Trimming at V came to 6 bases and at J to 1 base, leaving 7 bases not matched to a gene. This CDR3 is 15 amino acids long. Germline values: CDR1 LGHNT, CDR2 FRNRAP. This chain's CDR3 is CASGSRDRESYEQYF. CDR3 nucleotide sequence: TGTGCTAGTGGGTCCCGGGACAGGGAATCCTACGAGCAGTACTTC.

The chain combines TRBV4-2 with TRBJ2-2; D gene ambiguous. This CDR3 has 14 residues. Trimming took off 1 base at V and 7 bases at J, with 10 bases between the two ends. CDR1 LGHNA and CDR2 YNFKEQ come from the germline V gene. CDR3 nucleotide sequence: TGTGCCAGCAGCCAAGTAGGAGTTAACGGGGAGCTGTTTTTT. Its protein product is CASSQVGVNGELFF.

This chain connects TRBV11-3 to TRBJ2-5, with D unresolved. Between the trimmed V and J ends, which lost 8 bases and 3 bases, there was a span of 10 bases. The germline V gene has CDR1 SGHNT and CDR2 YENEEA. The CDR3 extends over 12 amino acids. DNA for the CDR3: TGTGCCAGCCGCGGCTTAAAAGAGACCCAGTACTTC. It is translated as CASRGLKETQYF.

The genes are TRBV11-3 and TRBJ1-4; D possibly corresponds to TRBD1 (6 bases). This CDR3 region has 17 residues. Per germline, CDR1 SGHNT and CDR2 YENEEA. Deletions cut 5 bases from V and 2 bases from J, with 18 bases between. CDR3 region: CASSGGGLDATNEKLFF. Written as DNA, the CDR3 is TGTGCCAGCAGCGGGGGGGGCCTCGACGCTACTAATGAAAAACTGTTTTTT.

This clone was observed a single time. J is TRBJ2-3 and V is TRBV15; D assignment may be TRBD1 or TRBD2 (5 bases each). CDR3 size: 12 residues. The V gene lost 5 bases and the J gene lost 6 bases, with 9 bases spanning the gap. Germline lookup yields CDR1 LNHNV and CDR2 YYDKDF (reference sequence). In nucleotides, the CDR3 is TGTGCCACCAGCCCTGAGGGGGATACGCAGTATTTT. It encodes CATSPEGDTQYF.

The J gene is TRBJ1-2, the V gene TRBV6-5, with D possibly matching TRBD1 (6 bases). Germline V CDR1 and CDR2: MNHEY, SVGAGI. CDR3 length: 16 residues. V gave up 4 bases and J gave up 0 bases, with 15 bases separating them. The CDR3, as DNA: TGTGCCAGCAGTTGGAAACCGGGACAAGCTAACTATGGCTACACCTTC. Protein: CASSWKPGQANYGYTF.

This clone showed up just a few times. This chain joins TRBV7-6 and TRBJ2-1; TRBD2 matches at 9 bases. Germline trimming cut 6 bases from V and 10 bases from J; bases unmatched to any gene: 13. This CDR3 spans 15 amino acids. Germline CDR1 reads SGHVS; CDR2 reads FNYEAQ. Here the CDR3 reads CASRRLAGGGGEQFF. The CDR3 DNA reads as TGTGCCAGCAGACGGCTGGCGGGAGGGGGCGGGGAGCAGTTCTTC.

This clone is a singleton in its sample. The CDR3 DNA is TGTGCCAGCAAGATACAGGGGATAGGTGAGACCCAGTACTTC. This sequence encodes CASKIQGIGETQYF. The chain has TRBV2 and TRBJ2-5, with 7 bases matching TRBD1. The CDR3 covers 14 residues. Germline loops: CDR1 SNHLY, CDR2 FYNNEI. V lost 7 bases to trimming and J lost 5 bases; unmatched junction nucleotides: 10.

The rearrangement links TRBV5-1 to TRBJ2-7, with D perhaps TRBD2 (5 bases). The CDR3 is 14 residues long. Germline-derived CDR1 and CDR2 are SGHRS and YFSETQ. V was shortened by 1 base and J by 5 bases, with 13 bases between the two germline ends. CDR3 region: CASSLSSRQDEQYF. Written as DNA, the CDR3 is TGCGCCAGCAGCTTGTCTAGCAGGCAGGACGAGCAGTACTTC.

The rearrangement links TRBV2 to TRBJ2-1, with 12 nucleotides matching TRBD2. The J segment lost 7 bases and the V segment lost 6 bases, leaving 7 bases of the junction unmatched. Per the germline V gene, CDR1 is SNHLY and CDR2 is FYNNEI. This CDR3 region has 15 residues. The DNA for the CDR3 is TGTGCCAGCAGCCCCCTAGCGGGAGGGCGTAATGAGCAGTTCTTC. Its translation is CASSPLAGGRNEQFF.

The chain recombines TRBV28 with TRBJ2-5; 8 nucleotides line up with TRBD1. Per the germline V gene, CDR1 is MDHEN and CDR2 is SYDVKM. The J segment lost 5 bases and the V segment lost 6 bases, leaving 5 bases of the junction unmatched. The CDR3 is 13 residues long. CDR3 sequence reads: CASRSGGRETQYF. Written as DNA, the CDR3 is TGTGCCAGCAGATCAGGGGGCCGGGAGACCCAGTACTTC.

This chain uses TRBV7-2 with TRBJ2-7, with TRBD1 matching over 9 bases. V shed 5 bases, J shed 3 bases, and the junction held 5 bases outside the gene matches. Germline V gives CDR1 SGHTA, CDR2 FQGNSA. This CDR3 has 14 residues. As DNA, the CDR3 is TGTGCCAGCAGCCTGGGACAGGGACTCTACGAGCAGTACTTC. Translation: CASSLGQGLYEQYF.

The chain has TRBV28 and TRBJ2-2; D uncertain. CDR1 and CDR2 (germline): MDHEN, SYDVKM. This CDR3 spans 12 amino acids. Trimming left V 5 bases short and J 0 bases short, with 1 base between. The CDR3 loop reads CASSPNTGELFF. The CDR3 DNA is TGTGCCAGCAGTCCGAACACCGGGGAGCTGTTTTTT.

This chain connects TRBV5-1 to TRBJ2-3; the D call may be TRBD1 or TRBD2 (5 bases each). V lost 1 base and J 2 bases, leaving 8 bases between the germline ends. The CDR3 totals 14 residues. The germline V gene has CDR1 SGHRS and CDR2 YFSETQ. As DNA, the CDR3 is TGCGCCAGCAGCTTGCGGGACCCCACAGATACGCAGTATTTT. Protein: CASSLRDPTDTQYF.

The chain has TRBV19 and TRBJ2-5, with no clear D. With 3 bases removed from V and 5 bases from J, the gap between germline ends came to 19 bases. CDR3 length: 16 amino acids. Germline lookup yields CDR1 LNHDA and CDR2 SQIVND (reference sequence). CDR3 sequence reads: CASSILPGYGLETQYF. The CDR3, as DNA: TGTGCCAGTAGTATTCTGCCCGGATATGGCTTGGAGACCCAGTACTTC.